The 18 T cell receptor beta chains given below trace back to one sample, sequenced in a study of OX40 agonist ivuxolimab in advanced cancers. This table comes from immunoSEQ multiplex PCR, and its TCRdb copy is limited to in-frame clones, with some not included. The sample holds about 62,000 clones, about 85% seen once. The sample was CD4+ or CD8+ T cells sorted from blood, taken in a trial of the OX40 agonist ivuxolimab. These receptors were taken from an adult with an advanced solid tumor such as melanoma, head and neck, liver or kidney cancer.

The chain employs TRBV6-6 and TRBJ2-2; 7 bases match TRBD1. The junction had 5 bases not matched to a gene; V was cut back by 6 bases and J by 4 bases. Germline V gene sequence: CDR1 MNHNY, CDR2 SVGAGI (reference sequence). The CDR3 covers 14 residues. CDR3 region: CASRSPGGTGELFF. In DNA, the CDR3 is TGTGCCAGCAGATCCCCAGGGGGCACCGGGGAGCTGTTTTTT.

V is TRBV11-1 and J is TRBJ2-5, with D possibly matching TRBD1 (6 bases). The DNA end is a closer match to TRBJ2-7, so the J assignment may be wrong. From germline, CDR1 is SGHAT and CDR2 FQDESV (reference sequence). The CDR3 sequence is 15 residues long. The CDR3 region has the DNA TGTGCCAGCAGCTTAGCCCCCGGGACAAACTACGAGCAGTACTTC. It is translated as CASSLAPGTNYEQYF.

This chain links TRBV28 with TRBJ2-5; D is perhaps TRBD1 (6 bases). CDR3 length equals 15 residues. Trimming took 3 bases from V and 4 from J, leaving 15 bases between them. Germline V CDR1 and CDR2: MDHEN, SYDVKM. The CDR3 bases are TGTGCCAGCAGTTTCTCGGGACAAACTGGAGAGACCCAGTACTTC. Its protein is CASSFSGQTGETQYF.

This chain connects TRBV9 to TRBJ1-2; 12 bases line up with TRBD1. The V gene end was trimmed by 3 bases and the J gene end by 4 bases; junction bases not matched to a gene: 4. Germline V lookup: CDR1 SGDLS, CDR2 YYNGEE. This CDR3 spans 15 amino acids. The CDR3 sequence is CASSAGTGGVYGYTF. CDR3 DNA: TGTGCCAGCAGCGCCGGGACAGGGGGCGTCTATGGCTACACCTTC.

The chain has TRBV5-1 and TRBJ2-2, with D maybe TRBD2 (6 bases). CDR1 and CDR2 from the germline V gene are SGHRS and YFSETQ. V dropped 0 bases and J dropped 6 bases, with 12 bases sitting between them. This CDR3 comprises 15 residues. DNA of the CDR3: TGCGCCAGCAGCTTGGCGACGGGAGTGTCCGGGGAGCTGTTTTTT. It is translated as CASSLATGVSGELFF.

V is TRBV11-2 and J is TRBJ1-2; D is ambiguous. The CDR3 runs 13 residues. Germline V gene data show CDR1 as SGHAT and CDR2 as FQNNGV. Between the trimmed V and J ends, which lost 0 bases and 8 bases, there was a span of 10 bases. The CDR3 is CASSLDRYRGYTF. The CDR3, as DNA: TGTGCCAGCAGCTTAGATAGGTATAGGGGCTACACCTTC.

The rearrangement uses TRBV18 and TRBJ1-1; a weak D match, TRBD1 (6 bases). CDR3 size: 13 residues. The ends were cut back, 6 bases at V and 3 bases at J, with 11 bases in the middle. Germline loops: CDR1 KGHSH, CDR2 LQKENI. The CDR3 DNA sequence: TGTGCCAGCTCCCCAGGGGAGCACACTGAAGCTTTCTTT. This gives the protein CASSPGEHTEAFF.

The chain carries TRBV10-3 and TRBJ1-1, with D uncertain. Per germline, CDR1 ENHRY and CDR2 SYGVKD. This CDR3 has 16 residues. V lost 4 bases to trimming and J lost 2 bases, with 17 bases between them. CDR3 sequence: CAISGPFTRENTEAFF. DNA of the CDR3: TGTGCCATCAGTGGCCCGTTTACCCGGGAAAACACTGAAGCTTTCTTT.

This sequence joins TRBV6-1 and TRBJ2-1, with 9 bases lining up with TRBD2. The CDR3 loop spans 14 amino acids. V lost 7 bases to trimming and J lost 5 bases; unmatched junction nucleotides: 6. From germline, CDR1 is MNHNS and CDR2 SASEGT. Here the CDR3 DNA reads TGTGCCAGCAAAATAGCGGGAGACAACAATGAGCAGTTCTTC. Its protein product is CASKIAGDNNEQFF.

V is TRBV10-2 and J is TRBJ1-3; no reliable D call. The CDR3 is 16 amino acids. V gave up 1 base and J gave up 0 bases, with 10 bases separating them. Germline lookup yields CDR1 WSHSY and CDR2 SAAADI. The CDR3 bases are TGCGCCAGCAGTGAGTGGTCTGTGAACTCTGGAAACACCATATATTTT. Residues: CASSEWSVNSGNTIYF.

The J gene is TRBJ2-1, the V gene TRBV27; 10 bases are shared with TRBD1. Germline-derived CDR1 and CDR2 are MNHEY and SMNVEV (reference sequence). The CDR3 is 20 amino acids. The V gene end was trimmed by 2 bases and the J gene end by 0 bases; junction bases not matched to a gene: 13. The CDR3 DNA reads TGTGCCAGCAGTTTAGGGGGACAGGGGAGACTAGCGAGCTCCTACAATGAGCAGTTCTTC. It is translated as CASSLGGQGRLASSYNEQFF.

The rearrangement joins TRBV6-1 to TRBJ1-4, with D maybe TRBD1 (6 bases). In germline, CDR1 is MNHNS, CDR2 SASEGT. CDR3 length: 13 amino acids. V was clipped by 5 bases and J by 4 bases, with 8 bases between them. The CDR3 here is CASSWTVNEKLFF. CDR3 DNA: TGTGCCAGCAGTTGGACAGTTAATGAAAAACTGTTTTTT.

J is TRBJ2-2 and V is TRBV29-1, with 8 bases lining up with TRBD1. CDR1 is SQVTM and CDR2 is ANQGSEA in the germline V gene. V lost 7 bases to trimming and J lost 1 base; unmatched junction nucleotides: 2. This CDR3 is 13 amino acids long. CDR3 protein: CSGDRGNTGELFF. The DNA of the CDR3 is TGCAGCGGAGACAGGGGGAACACCGGGGAGCTGTTTTTT.

The chain is built from TRBV30 and TRBJ2-7; 8 nucleotides align to TRBD2. CDR1 is GTSNPN, CDR2 SVGIG, per germline (reference sequence). The CDR3 is 14 amino acids. V lost 0 bases to trimming and J lost 5 bases; unmatched junction nucleotides: 6. The CDR3 DNA is TGTGCCTGGAGTGTAGGCCTAGCGGGTGACGAGCAGTACTTC. Protein sequence: CAWSVGLAGDEQYF.

The chain employs TRBV7-2 and TRBJ2-1, with 13 bases lining up with TRBD2. V lost 3 bases, J lost 9 bases, and 2 bases stayed unmatched. Germline CDR1 is SGHTA and CDR2 is FQGNSA. The CDR3 covers 14 residues. This CDR3 reads CASSLGLAGIEQFF. The CDR3 nucleotides read TGTGCCAGCAGCTTGGGACTAGCGGGGATTGAGCAGTTCTTC.

This clone was counted a few times. The chain links TRBV5-5 to TRBJ1-6; tentatively, D is TRBD1 (6 bases). Trimming left V 2 bases short and J 7 bases short, with 16 bases between. The CDR3 is made up of 16 amino acids. Germline V lookup: CDR1 SGHKS, CDR2 YYEKEE (reference sequence). The CDR3 reads CASSLTAGVGNSPLHF. CDR3 nucleotide sequence: TGTGCCAGCAGCTTAACGGCAGGGGTAGGAAATTCACCCCTCCACTTT.

This chain links TRBV9 with TRBJ1-2, with D perhaps matching TRBD1 (5 bases). CDR1 and CDR2 (germline): SGDLS, YYNGEE. This CDR3 spans 14 amino acids. Trimming pared 4 bases from V and 3 bases from J, leaving 13 bases between. In DNA, the CDR3 is TGTGCCAGCAGCTCCGGGGCAGGCGACTATGGCTACACCTTC. It translates to CASSSGAGDYGYTF.

The J gene is TRBJ2-7, the V gene TRBV18, with 7 nucleotides matching TRBD1. Losses at the gene ends were 3 bases for V and 3 bases for J; bases not matched to a gene: 5. Looked up from germline, CDR1 is KGHSH and CDR2 is LQKENI. The CDR3 runs to 14 residues. CDR3 residues: CASSPGTANYEQYF. For the CDR3, the DNA is TGTGCCAGCTCACCTGGGACAGCAAACTACGAGCAGTACTTC.